A single T cell receptor (beta chain) is shown here with its context. The authors' processing: By means of reference gene primer amplification, nucleated cell counts were estimated. Sequencing was performed with immunoSEQ multiplex PCR; in TCRdb, only in-frame clones are kept and a portion is missing. The DNA gave D and trimming, while V, J and clone size come from that table. The sample holds 35,000 to 55,000 clones; more than 75% are singletons and the top ten take approximately 4.3%. This specimen belongs to a study of blood T cell repertoires in COVID-19. Study at large: Collection of acute and convalescent COVID-19 samples took place in the United States, Italy and Spain. T cells, B-cell-depleted T cells, or PBMCs provided the cDNA or gDNA that served as material.

J was trimmed by 5 bases and V by 4 bases; bases with no gene match: 15. Germline V gene data show CDR1 as SEHNR and CDR2 as FQNEAQ (reference sequence). The CDR3 sequence is 17 residues long. This chain connects TRBV7-9 to TRBJ2-7; 9 nucleotides align to TRBD1. This TCR was recovered from a human donor in a cohort sampled during active COVID-19. Sequencing input: peripheral blood. CDR3 DNA sequence: TGTGCCAGCAGCTCCTATGAACTGACAGGGGGGGGCGACGAGCAGTACTTC. Its translation is CASSSYELTGGGDEQYF.